This T cell receptor (beta chain) originates from a study of blood T cell repertoires in COVID-19. At the level of the study: Material from acute and convalescent COVID-19 was sourced from the United States, Italy and Spain. In each case, the material was cDNA or gDNA derived from T cells, B-cell-depleted T cells, or PBMCs.

Per the original data handling: Scientists estimated how many nucleated cells there were by amplifying reference gene primers. Sequenced by immunoSEQ multiplex PCR; TCRdb stores in-frame clones only, minus some. The DNA was the basis for D and trimming; V, J and clone size are from that table. The repertoire holds 45,000 to 60,000 clones, with 70% to 90% as singletons. The germline CDR1 and CDR2 sequences are KGHSH and LQKENI. V was clipped by 4 bases and J by 2 bases, with 8 bases between them. The CDR3 totals 14 residues. The rearrangement links TRBV18 to TRBJ1-4; a possible D gene is TRBD1 (6 bases). The sequencing sample was made of peripheral blood. The source is a human donor in a cohort sampled during active COVID-19. The CDR3 loop reads CASSRDTTNEKLFF. CDR3 nucleotide sequence: TGTGCCAGCTCACGGGACACGACTAATGAAAAACTGTTTTTT.